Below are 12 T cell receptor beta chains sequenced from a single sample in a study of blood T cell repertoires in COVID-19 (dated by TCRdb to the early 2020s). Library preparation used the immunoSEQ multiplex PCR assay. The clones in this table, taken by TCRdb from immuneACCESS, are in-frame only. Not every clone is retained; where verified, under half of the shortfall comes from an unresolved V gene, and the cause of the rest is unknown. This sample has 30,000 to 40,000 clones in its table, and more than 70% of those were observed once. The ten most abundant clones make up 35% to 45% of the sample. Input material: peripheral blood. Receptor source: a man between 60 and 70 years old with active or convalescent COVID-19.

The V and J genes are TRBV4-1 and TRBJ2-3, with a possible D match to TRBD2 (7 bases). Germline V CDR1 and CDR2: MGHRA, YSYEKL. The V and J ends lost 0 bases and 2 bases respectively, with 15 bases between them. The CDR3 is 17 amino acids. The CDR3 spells CASSQDPAGALTDTQYF. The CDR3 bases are TGCGCCAGCAGCCAAGATCCGGCGGGGGCCCTCACAGATACGCAGTATTTT.

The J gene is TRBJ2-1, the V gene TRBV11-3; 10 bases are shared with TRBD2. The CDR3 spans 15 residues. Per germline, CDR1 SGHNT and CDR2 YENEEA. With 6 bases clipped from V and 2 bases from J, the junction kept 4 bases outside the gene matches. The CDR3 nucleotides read TGTGCCAGCAGGCTTCTAGCGGGAGCCTACAATGAGCAGTTCTTC. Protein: CASRLLAGAYNEQFF.

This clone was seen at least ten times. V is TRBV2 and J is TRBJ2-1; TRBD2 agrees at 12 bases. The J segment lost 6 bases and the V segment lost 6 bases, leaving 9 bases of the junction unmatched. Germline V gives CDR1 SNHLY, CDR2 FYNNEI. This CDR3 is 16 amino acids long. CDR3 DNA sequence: TGTGCCAGCAGGGCTTCTAGCGGGGGGGCCGCCAATGAGCAGTTCTTC. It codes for CASRASSGGAANEQFF.

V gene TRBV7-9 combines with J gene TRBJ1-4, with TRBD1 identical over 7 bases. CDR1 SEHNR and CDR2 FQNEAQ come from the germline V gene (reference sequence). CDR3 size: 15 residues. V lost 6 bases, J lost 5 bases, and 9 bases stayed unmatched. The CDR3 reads CASSPDRARNEKLFF. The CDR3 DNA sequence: TGTGCCAGCAGTCCCGACAGGGCTCGCAATGAAAAACTGTTTTTT.

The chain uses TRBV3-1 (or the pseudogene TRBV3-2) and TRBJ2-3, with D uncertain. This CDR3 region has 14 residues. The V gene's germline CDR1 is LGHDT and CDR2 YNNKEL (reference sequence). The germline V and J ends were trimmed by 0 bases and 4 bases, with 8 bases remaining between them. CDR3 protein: CASSQELAPDTQYF. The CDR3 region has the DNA TGTGCCAGCAGCCAAGAGTTGGCTCCAGATACGCAGTATTTT.

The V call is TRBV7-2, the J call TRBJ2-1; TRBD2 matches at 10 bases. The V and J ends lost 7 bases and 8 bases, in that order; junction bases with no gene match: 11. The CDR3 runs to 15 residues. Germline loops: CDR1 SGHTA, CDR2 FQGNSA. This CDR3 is CASILTSGFSDEQFF. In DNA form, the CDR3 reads TGTGCCAGCATCCTGACTAGCGGGTTTTCCGATGAGCAGTTCTTC.

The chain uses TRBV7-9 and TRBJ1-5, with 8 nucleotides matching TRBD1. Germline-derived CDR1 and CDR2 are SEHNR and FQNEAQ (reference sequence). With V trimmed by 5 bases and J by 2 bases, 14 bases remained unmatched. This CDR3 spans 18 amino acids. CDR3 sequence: CASSRGTGVPFGNQPQHF. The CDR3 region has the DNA TGTGCCAGCAGCCGCGGGACAGGCGTCCCTTTTGGCAATCAGCCCCAGCATTTT.

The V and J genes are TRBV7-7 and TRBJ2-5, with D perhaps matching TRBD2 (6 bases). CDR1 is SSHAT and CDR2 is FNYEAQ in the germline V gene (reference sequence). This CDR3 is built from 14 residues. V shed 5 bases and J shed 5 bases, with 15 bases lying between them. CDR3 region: CASSHGTAPETQYF. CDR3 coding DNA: TGTGCCAGCAGCCACGGGACTGCCCCCGAGACCCAGTACTTC.

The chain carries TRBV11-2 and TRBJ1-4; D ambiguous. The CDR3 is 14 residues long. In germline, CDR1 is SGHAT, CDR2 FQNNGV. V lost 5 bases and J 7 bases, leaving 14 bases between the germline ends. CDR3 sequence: CASSPQTTGEKLFF. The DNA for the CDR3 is TGTGCCAGCAGCCCCCAGACCACGGGTGAAAAACTGTTTTTT.

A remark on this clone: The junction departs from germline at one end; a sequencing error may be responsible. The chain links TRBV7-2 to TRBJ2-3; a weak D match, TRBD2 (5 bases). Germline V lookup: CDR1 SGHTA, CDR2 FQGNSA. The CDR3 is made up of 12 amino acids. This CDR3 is CASSPGEHTRYF. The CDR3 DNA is TGTGCCAGCAGCCCCGGGGAACACACGCGGTATTTT.

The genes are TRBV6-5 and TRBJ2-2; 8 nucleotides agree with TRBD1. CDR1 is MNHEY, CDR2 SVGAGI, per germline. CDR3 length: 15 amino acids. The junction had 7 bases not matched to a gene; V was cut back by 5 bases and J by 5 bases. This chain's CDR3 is CASSRDTGGTGELFF. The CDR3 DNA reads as TGTGCCAGCAGTCGAGACACAGGGGGAACCGGGGAGCTGTTTTTT.

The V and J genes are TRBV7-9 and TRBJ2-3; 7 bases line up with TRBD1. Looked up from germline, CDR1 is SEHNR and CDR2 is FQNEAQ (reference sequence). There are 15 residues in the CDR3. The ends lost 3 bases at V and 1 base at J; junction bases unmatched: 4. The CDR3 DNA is TGTGCCAGCAGCTTCGTCGGGACAGGCACAGATACGCAGTATTTT. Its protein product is CASSFVGTGTDTQYF.